Below are 30 T cell receptor beta chains sequenced from a single sample in a study of T cell responses to AZD1222 COVID-19 vaccine. The method was immunoSEQ multiplex PCR; TCRdb's version includes in-frame clones alone and lacks a portion of them. The profile shows 200,000 or so clones, over 80% of them singletons. The source material was peripheral blood, sampled on day 0 of MenACWY control vaccination. These receptors were obtained from an adult in good health.

The chain combines TRBV6-2 or TRBV6-3 with TRBJ2-1, with 7 nucleotides matching TRBD1. After removal of 2 bases from V and 10 bases from J, the junction contained 5 bases not matched to a gene. The CDR3 spans 13 residues. Germline CDR1 and CDR2: MNHEY and SVGEGT. CDR3 nucleotides: TGTGCCAGCAGTTACAGACAGGGAAGGGAGCAGTTCTTC. Protein sequence: CASSYRQGREQFF.

The chain carries TRBV5-4 and TRBJ1-4; TRBD1 is a possible D gene (5 bases). The V gene lost 3 bases and the J gene lost 3 bases, with 12 bases spanning the gap. This CDR3 is 15 amino acids long. CDR1 and CDR2 from the germline V gene are SGHNT and YYREEE (reference sequence). CDR3 in amino acids: CASSWGGESNEKLFF. The CDR3 DNA reads TGTGCCAGCAGCTGGGGCGGTGAATCTAATGAAAAACTGTTTTTT. Looking up the rest from reference TRBV5-4 and TRBJ1-4 gives the full variable domain: ETGVTQSPTHLIKTRGQQVTLRCSSQSGHNTVSWYQQALGQGPQFIFQYYREEENGRGNFPPRFSGLQFPNYSSELNVNALELDDSALYLCASSWGGESNEKLFFGSGTQLSVL.

The V gene is TRBV19, the J gene TRBJ2-1, with D possibly being TRBD1 (6 bases). The CDR3 runs to 15 residues. With 5 bases removed from V and 2 bases from J, the gap between germline ends came to 13 bases. CDR1 is LNHDA, CDR2 SQIVND, per germline (reference sequence). CDR3: CASSADRSTYNEQFF. CDR3 nucleotide sequence: TGTGCCAGTAGTGCAGACAGGTCCACCTACAATGAGCAGTTCTTC.

The chain couples TRBV3-1 (or the pseudogene TRBV3-2) to TRBJ2-1; TRBD2 agrees at 14 bases. CDR3 length: 14 amino acids. The V gene end was trimmed by 3 bases and the J gene end by 12 bases; junction bases not matched to a gene: 4. Germline V gene lookup returns CDR1 LGHDT and CDR2 YNNKEL (reference sequence). In nucleotides, the CDR3 is TGTGCCAGCAGCCAGGGACTAGCGGGAGCCTGGCAGTTCTTC. This translates into CASSQGLAGAWQFF.

V is TRBV19 and J is TRBJ1-5, with a tentative D call TRBD1 (5 bases). The V and J ends lost 7 bases and 6 bases respectively, with 10 bases between them. CDR1 is LNHDA and CDR2 is SQIVND in the germline V gene (reference sequence). The CDR3 has 12 amino acids. CDR3 loop: CASNFGAQPQHF. The CDR3, as DNA: TGTGCCAGTAACTTCGGGGCTCAGCCCCAGCATTTT.

The chain joins TRBV10-3 to TRBJ1-3; D gene uncertain. V was clipped by 7 bases and J by 1 base, with 8 bases between them. In germline, CDR1 is ENHRY, CDR2 SYGVKD. The CDR3 consists of 13 residues. The CDR3 bases are TGTGCCATCACTTCCGAGTCTGGAAACACCATATATTTT. This encodes CAITSESGNTIYF.

This sequence joins TRBV19 and TRBJ1-4, with D perhaps matching TRBD1 (6 bases). Per germline, CDR1 LNHDA and CDR2 SQIVND (reference sequence). CDR3 size: 14 residues. Trimming shortened V by 6 bases and J by 1 base, and 9 bases separated the two germline ends. The CDR3 DNA follows: TGTGCCAGTAGAACACAGGGAACTAATGAAAAACTGTTTTTT. This codes for CASRTQGTNEKLFF.

The J gene is TRBJ1-2, the V gene TRBV28; 10 bases are a match to TRBD1. The length of the CDR3 is 13 residues. Germline V gene sequence: CDR1 MDHEN, CDR2 SYDVKM. V gave up 5 bases and J gave up 8 bases; unmatched junction bases: 5. The CDR3, as DNA: TGTGCCAGCAGTACCGGGACAGGGGAAGGCTACACCTTC. This translates into CASSTGTGEGYTF.

This chain uses TRBV5-8 with TRBJ1-1; D may be TRBD1 (5 bases). The CDR3 is made up of 13 amino acids. Between the trimmed V and J ends, which lost 5 bases and 1 base, there was a span of 9 bases. Germline CDR1 is SGHTS and CDR2 is YDEGEE. In nucleotides, the CDR3 is TGTGCCAGCAGGCCGACAGAGAACACTGAAGCTTTCTTT. This codes for CASRPTENTEAFF.

Comments on this clone: The sample holds other DNA sequences that translate to the same CDR3. The genes are TRBV6-5 and TRBJ1-2, with TRBD1 matching 7 bases. From germline, CDR1 is MNHEY and CDR2 SVGAGI. CDR3 length: 13 residues. J lost 5 bases, V lost 0 bases, and 0 bases had no gene match. CDR3 sequence reads: CASSYSTGYGYTF. The CDR3 DNA sequence: TGTGCCAGCAGTTACTCGACAGGGTATGGCTACACCTTC.

V and J are TRBV7-8 and TRBJ1-1; weak D call: TRBD1 (6 bases). Trimming removed 1 base at V and 1 base at J, with 7 bases between. The germline gives CDR1 SGHVS, CDR2 FQNEAQ. The CDR3 runs 14 residues. CDR3 in amino acids: CASSLGTANTEAFF. CDR3 nucleotides: TGTGCCAGCAGCTTAGGGACAGCGAACACTGAAGCTTTCTTT.

This clone was detected only a few times. This rearrangement joins TRBV29-1 to TRBJ1-2; 7 nucleotides match TRBD1. Germline V gives CDR1 SQVTM, CDR2 ANQGSEA. V was pared by 7 bases and J by 4 bases, with 9 bases of the junction left unmatched. There are 13 residues in the CDR3. The CDR3 sequence is CSARQGPSYGYTF. The DNA of the CDR3 is TGCAGCGCCCGACAGGGACCTTCCTATGGCTACACCTTC.

This clone was seen a handful of times. The genes are TRBV30 and TRBJ2-3, with 9 nucleotides matching TRBD2. V was clipped by 3 bases and J by 2 bases; unmatched bases: 3. The CDR3 runs to 14 residues. CDR1 and CDR2 (germline): GTSNPN, SVGIG (reference sequence). CDR3: CAWRPGLATDTQYF. In DNA, the CDR3 is TGTGCCTGGAGGCCGGGACTAGCCACAGATACGCAGTATTTT.

V usage is TRBV5-5 and J usage is TRBJ2-3; D unresolved. V lost 0 bases and J lost 0, with 2 bases in between. Germline V gene sequence: CDR1 SGHKS, CDR2 YYEKEE (reference sequence). The length of the CDR3 is 13 residues. This CDR3 is CASSLGSTDTQYF. The CDR3 DNA follows: TGTGCCAGCAGCTTGGGGAGCACAGATACGCAGTATTTT.

In this sample, this clone turned up a few times. V gene TRBV19 combines with J gene TRBJ1-4; no firm D call. V lost 5 bases and J 11 bases, leaving 21 bases between the germline ends. The germline V gene encodes CDR1 LNHDA and CDR2 SQIVND (reference sequence). This CDR3 has 15 residues. In DNA, the CDR3 is TGTGCCAGTAGTTCGACGGCGGGTCCTATTGGGAAACTGTTTTTT. This codes for CASSSTAGPIGKLFF. Using reference TRBV19 and TRBJ1-4 for the parts outside the CDR3, the full variable domain is DGGITQSPKYLFRKEGQNVTLSCEQNLNHDAMYWYRQDPGQGLRLIYYSQIVNDFQKGDIAEGYSVSREKKESFPLTVTSAQKNPTAFYLCASSSTAGPIGKLFFGSGTQLSVL.

The chain uses TRBV5-1 and TRBJ1-1; 7 bases map to TRBD1. The V gene's germline CDR1 is SGHRS and CDR2 YFSETQ. CDR3 size: 14 residues. The trim removed 1 base at V and 3 bases at J, leaving 3 bases unmatched. The CDR3 nucleotides are TGCGCCAGCAGCTTGACAGGGGACGACACTGAAGCTTTCTTT. Translated: CASSLTGDDTEAFF.

This clone was counted between two and nine times. V gene TRBV10-3 combines with J gene TRBJ1-1; the D gene is possibly TRBD1 (5 bases). In germline, CDR1 is ENHRY, CDR2 SYGVKD. The CDR3 totals 14 residues. V shed 6 bases and J shed 3 bases, with 14 bases lying between them. CDR3 in DNA: TGTGCCATCAGGGGAGGTTCGGGGGACACTGAAGCTTTCTTT. The encoded protein is CAIRGGSGDTEAFF.

The rearrangement links TRBV6-5 to TRBJ1-5; D not resolved. The germline CDR1 and CDR2 sequences are MNHEY and SVGAGI. The CDR3 extends over 14 amino acids. The germline V and J ends were trimmed by 6 bases and 6 bases, with 15 bases remaining between them. The CDR3 region is CASSYEWEGQPQHF. The CDR3 coding sequence is TGTGCCAGCAGCTACGAGTGGGAAGGTCAGCCCCAGCATTTT.

A note on this clone: At one of its ends the junction is not consistent with the germline gene, which may arise from a read error. This chain joins TRBV3-1 (or the pseudogene TRBV3-2) and TRBJ2-5; 12 bases fit TRBD2. The germline V gene has CDR1 LGHDT and CDR2 YNNKEL (reference sequence). The CDR3 is 16 residues long. The CDR3 DNA sequence: TGTGCCAGCAGTCAAGGACTAGCGGGGCTGGAGGGGGCCCAGTACTTC. Its protein product is CASSQGLAGLEGAQYF.

The chain couples TRBV19 to TRBJ1-1; D might be TRBD1 (5 bases). Germline assignment: CDR1 LNHDA and CDR2 SQIVND (reference sequence). Trimming took 1 base from V and 2 from J, leaving 11 bases between them. This CDR3 is built from 15 residues. The CDR3: CASSIGGRINTEAFF. As DNA, the CDR3 is TGTGCCAGTAGTATAGGGGGCAGGATAAACACTGAAGCTTTCTTT.

The chain couples TRBV12-3 or TRBV12-4 to TRBJ1-2, with D possibly TRBD1 on 5 matching bases. This CDR3 comprises 13 residues. Trimming pared 6 bases from V and 4 bases from J, leaving 12 bases between. CDR3 loop: CASRTEETYGYTF. The CDR3 bases are TGTGCCAGCAGGACAGAGGAAACCTATGGCTACACCTTC.

The chain is built from TRBV6-5 and TRBJ1-2; D is ambiguous. Germline V gives CDR1 MNHEY, CDR2 SVGAGI. Trimming took 2 bases from V and 0 from J, leaving 13 bases between them. The CDR3 is 16 amino acids. CDR3 nucleotide sequence: TGTGCCAGCAGTTACGGACGACGGGGAGCTAACTATGGCTACACCTTC. Translation gives CASSYGRRGANYGYTF.

This clone turned up a few times. The chain recombines TRBV24-1 with TRBJ2-2; D remains ambiguous. V lost 4 bases to trimming and J lost 3 bases, with 11 bases between them. This CDR3 region has 15 residues. Per the germline V gene, CDR1 is KGHDR and CDR2 is SFDVKD. In nucleotides, the CDR3 is TGTGCCACCAGTGAGGCCGCTCTAGACACCGGGGAGCTGTTTTTT. Its protein product is CATSEAALDTGELFF.

V and J are TRBV3-1 (or the pseudogene TRBV3-2) and TRBJ1-1, with D possibly TRBD1 on 5 matching bases. The CDR3 extends over 12 amino acids. V lost 0 bases and J lost 6, with 5 bases in between. The germline CDR1 and CDR2 sequences are LGHDT and YNNKEL (reference sequence). Here the CDR3 DNA reads TGTGCCAGCAGCCAAGAGGGACCTGAAGCTTTCTTT. Protein sequence: CASSQEGPEAFF.

The rearrangement uses TRBV2 and TRBJ1-2; 10 bases agree with TRBD1. Germline values: CDR1 SNHLY, CDR2 FYNNEI. V lost 0 bases, J lost 6 bases, and 10 bases stayed unmatched. The CDR3 has 17 residues. CDR3 in DNA: TGTGCCAGCAGTGAAGCGCTCTGGACAGGGGGTTTGCATGGCTACACCTTC. Residues: CASSEALWTGGLHGYTF.

This clone has just a few counts. The V gene is TRBV16, the J gene TRBJ1-1, with 8 bases matching TRBD1. The J segment lost 4 bases and the V segment lost 2 bases, leaving 3 bases of the junction unmatched. CDR1 and CDR2 (germline): KGHSY, FQNENV. The CDR3 length is 14 residues. The CDR3 DNA is TGTGCCAGCAGCCAAAGACAGGGGAGCACTGAAGCTTTCTTT. It yields the protein CASSQRQGSTEAFF.

This chain links TRBV7-9 with TRBJ1-2; the match to TRBD1 covers 9 bases. After removal of 2 bases from V and 7 bases from J, the junction contained 11 bases not matched to a gene. This CDR3 has 16 residues. Germline CDR1 SEHNR, CDR2 FQNEAQ (reference sequence). The CDR3 reads CASSLSSGQGFTGYTF. CDR3 bases: TGTGCCAGCAGCTTAAGTTCCGGACAGGGGTTCACTGGCTACACCTTC.

The rearrangement uses TRBV9 and TRBJ2-2; 7 nucleotides match TRBD2. In germline, CDR1 is SGDLS, CDR2 YYNGEE. The CDR3 runs to 16 residues. Trimming removed 0 bases from V and 5 bases from J; junction bases left unmatched: 7. The CDR3 DNA sequence: TGTGCCAGCAGCGTAGGGTCTAGCGGAGGAACCGGGGAGCTGTTTTTT. Amino acids: CASSVGSSGGTGELFF.

V usage is TRBV7-2 and J usage is TRBJ2-7; D call uncertain. This CDR3 contains 14 residues. Germline V gene lookup returns CDR1 SGHTA and CDR2 FQGNSA. V lost 8 bases to trimming and J lost 0 bases, with 14 bases between them. The CDR3 DNA reads as TGTGCCAGCGACGGCTCACCTAGCTCCTACGAGCAGTACTTC. It yields the protein CASDGSPSSYEQYF.

This chain joins TRBV12-3 or TRBV12-4 and TRBJ1-2, with D unresolved. This CDR3 contains 13 residues. The ends were cut back, 1 base at V and 3 bases at J, with 6 bases in the middle. CDR3 bases: TGTGCCAGCAGTTTAGAGGCCCACTATGGCTACACCTTC. Its protein product is CASSLEAHYGYTF.